One TCR beta chain is described in this entry. As yet, its antigen is unknown. This specimen belongs to a study of T cells in Graves' hyperthyroidism and ophthalmopathy. Overall study results and limits: Clonotypes that were expanded in thyroid above 0.001 mostly appeared in blood too.

The CDR3 regions of TCR beta were amplified from RNA transcripts. Primed by the HTBI set, a first-round RT-PCR was run on the TCR CDR3. TCRdb redid the calling of the multiplex PCR reads with MiXCR, one entry per CDR3 protein. Of more than 650,000 distinct CDR3 sequences in the sample, approximately 14% were seen once. CDR1 and CDR2 (germline): SGHVS, FNYEAQ. This CDR3 comprises 18 residues. V was clipped by 3 bases and J by 6 bases; unmatched bases: 14. Sample: blood. The TCR comes from a young woman with Graves' hyperthyroidism. V and J are TRBV7-6 and TRBJ2-2; 9 bases are shared with TRBD1. CDR3 sequence: CASSLALRDRDGAGELFF. The DNA for the CDR3 is TGTGCCAGCAGCTTGGCCCTCAGGGACAGGGATGGCGCCGGGGAGCTGTTTTTT.